The rows below give T cell receptor beta chains drawn from one sample of a study of human T cells and chemical hapten exposure. TCRdb itself ran the RACE reads through MiXCR, one entry per CDR3 protein. The repertoire holds under 150,000 distinct CDR3 sequences, with around an eighth as singletons. This specimen was whole blood, taken in connection with sensitization to the hapten diphenylcyclopropenone (DPC). The receptors originated from a woman between 45 and 60 years old with alopecia areata. Some clones in this sample may be carry-over from other donors' samples. Each CDR3 is given with its conserved first and last residue. A D gene is named only where the DNA matches it firmly. Clone size appears in some rows only: once, few, many, or a class for an expanded clone.

TRBV12-3/TRBV12-4,few,TRBJ2-1,TRBD1,CATWRQGENEQFF,TGTGCCACCTGGAGGCAGGGGGAAAATGAGCAGTTCTTC
TRBV20-1,.,TRBJ1-1,TRBD1,CSARRQGPGSNTEAFF,TGCAGTGCTAGACGACAGGGTCCCGGGAGTAACACTGAAGCTTTCTTT
TRBV28,many,TRBJ1-1,TRBD1,CASIMDRVRTEAFF,TGTGCCAGCATCATGGACAGGGTGAGGACTGAAGCTTTCTTT
TRBV18,.,TRBJ2-4,.,CASSPEELTKNIQYF,TGTGCCAGCTCACCAGAGGAACTGACCAAAAACATTCAGTACTTC
TRBV29-1,many,TRBJ2-3,.,CSVGTQRASTDTQYF,TGCAGCGTTGGTACCCAGAGGGCTAGCACAGATACGCAGTATTTT
TRBV11-2,few,TRBJ2-3,TRBD2,CASSLGTSGDTDTQYF,TGTGCCAGCAGCTTAGGAACTAGCGGGGACACAGATACGCAGTATTTT
TRBV18,few,TRBJ2-6,.,CASSPSYPGETGANVLTF,TGTGCCAGCTCACCTTCGTATCCAGGGGAGACTGGGGCCAACGTCCTGACTTTC
TRBV7-9,many,TRBJ1-1,.,CASSSSEVPEAFF,TGTGCCAGCAGCTCGTCGGAGGTCCCTGAAGCTTTCTTT
TRBV28,few,TRBJ1-1,.,CASSLRMGWPNTEAFF,TGTGCCAGCAGTTTGCGCATGGGGTGGCCGAACACTGAAGCTTTCTTT
TRBV7-9,many,TRBJ1-1,.,CASSSTQGNTEAFF,TGTGCCAGCAGCTCCACACAGGGTAACACTGAAGCTTTCTTT
TRBV5-1,.,TRBJ2-7,TRBD2,CASSGLAGVAYEQYF,TGCGCCAGCAGCGGACTAGCGGGAGTTGCCTACGAGCAGTACTTC
TRBV11-2,.,TRBJ2-6,TRBD2,CASSFGGRGAGANVLTF,TGTGCCAGCAGCTTTGGTGGGAGGGGAGCTGGGGCCAACGTCCTGACTTTC
TRBV28,few,TRBJ1-2,.,CASSLPLRGYTF,TGTGCCAGCAGTTTGCCCCTGAGAGGCTACACCTTC
TRBV28,few,TRBJ2-7,.,CASSLGGIGTNEQYF,TGTGCCAGCAGTTTAGGGGGGATCGGGACAAACGAGCAGTACTTC
TRBV11-2,many,TRBJ2-1,TRBD2,CASTLGTSGGDEQFF,TGTGCCAGCACCTTAGGGACTAGCGGTGGAGATGAGCAGTTCTTC
TRBV4-2,many,TRBJ1-1,TRBD1,CASSQDQGVNTEAFF,TGTGCCAGCAGCCAGGATCAGGGGGTGAACACTGAAGCTTTCTTT
TRBV19,many,TRBJ2-7,TRBD1,CASSRTGGYEQYF,TGTGCCAGTAGTCGGACAGGGGGCTACGAGCAGTACTTC
TRBV3-1,.,TRBJ2-7,TRBD2,CASSQNLAGIGYEQYF,TGTGCCAGCAGCCAAAACCTAGCGGGGATCGGCTACGAGCAGTACTTC
TRBV7-8,few,TRBJ1-4,.,CASSLMTLTNEKLFF,TGTGCCAGCAGCTTGATGACACTTACTAATGAAAAACTGTTTTTT
TRBV18,few,TRBJ1-2,.,CASSPQRGGDNYGYTF,TGTGCCAGCTCACCACAAAGGGGGGGAGACAACTATGGCTACACCTTC
TRBV6-5,.,TRBJ1-1,.,CASSYNSRNTEAFF,TGTGCCAGCAGTTACAATTCGAGGAACACTGAAGCTTTCTTT
TRBV7-2,few,TRBJ2-1,.,CASSLRLVNEQFF,TGTGCCAGCAGCTTACGACTGGTCAATGAGCAGTTCTTC
TRBV5-6,.,TRBJ2-7,.,CASSSRQVQTFYEQYF,TGTGCCAGCAGCTCTAGACAGGTCCAAACCTTCTACGAGCAGTACTTC
TRBV18,few,TRBJ1-5,.,CASSRILTSFYTDSNQPQHF,TGTGCCAGCTCACGCATCCTGACGAGTTTTTATACCGATAGCAATCAGCCCCAGCATTTT
TRBV11-2,.,TRBJ1-3,TRBD1,CASSPQGGGNTIYF,TGTGCCAGCAGCCCGCAGGGGGGTGGAAACACCATATATTTT
TRBV19,many,TRBJ2-4,.,CASSPGGYPAKNIQYF,TGTGCCAGTAGTCCGGGGGGCTACCCAGCCAAAAACATTCAGTACTTC
TRBV6-5,many,TRBJ1-5,.,CASSLFTGFPSGREPQHF,TGTGCCAGCAGTTTATTCACAGGCTTCCCATCAGGTCGGGAGCCCCAGCATTTT
TRBV11-2,.,TRBJ2-5,TRBD2,CASSLGTSGATQYF,TGTGCCAGCAGCTTGGGGACTAGCGGAGCGACCCAGTACTTC
TRBV12-5,few,TRBJ1-2,.,CASGLDIRERYTF,TGTGCTAGTGGTTTGGACATCAGGGAGCGGTACACCTTC
TRBV29-1,many,TRBJ2-1,TRBD1,CSVPGDRTYNEQFF,TGCAGCGTTCCCGGGGACAGGACCTACAATGAGCAGTTCTTC
TRBV28,many,TRBJ1-5,.,CASNNVNTEYNQPQHF,TGTGCCAGCAACAACGTAAACACAGAATACAATCAGCCCCAGCATTTT
TRBV6-5,many,TRBJ1-2,.,CATSKVAANYGYTF,TGTGCCACCTCTAAGGTAGCTGCTAACTATGGCTACACCTTC
TRBV6-5,.,TRBJ2-3,TRBD2,CASSYSREGTQYF,TGTGCCAGCAGTTACTCGAGGGAGGGTACGCAGTATTTT
TRBV27,many,TRBJ1-2,TRBD1,CASSARTGGYGYTF,TGTGCCAGCAGTGCACGGACAGGGGGCTATGGCTACACCTTC
TRBV14,.,TRBJ2-1,TRBD1,CASRPGQGTSSYNEQFF,TGTGCCAGCAGACCGGGACAGGGAACGAGCTCCTACAATGAGCAGTTCTTC
TRBV29-1,.,TRBJ1-1,.,CSALQGIAEAFF,TGCAGCGCGTTGCAGGGGATAGCTGAAGCTTTCTTT
TRBV7-8,many,TRBJ2-1,.,CASSLVLGNEQFF,TGTGCCAGCAGCTTAGTGTTGGGCAATGAGCAGTTCTTC
TRBV20-1,few,TRBJ1-2,.,CSAKNSGNYGYTF,TGCAGTGCTAAAAACAGCGGGAACTATGGCTACACCTTC
TRBV29-1,.,TRBJ2-1,TRBD1,CSVDDAILQGREQFF,TGCAGCGTTGATGACGCCATCCTACAGGGGCGCGAGCAGTTCTTC
TRBV7-9,.,TRBJ2-1,.,CASSETRVDVGNEQFF,TGTGCCAGCAGCGAAACCAGGGTAGACGTAGGCAATGAGCAGTTCTTC
TRBV29-1,few,TRBJ1-5,.,CSVAVGSYSNQPQHF,TGCAGCGTTGCAGTCGGGTCATATAGCAATCAGCCCCAGCATTTT
TRBV6-5,few,TRBJ1-2,.,CASSRDGNYGYTF,TGTGCCAGCAGCCGGGACGGTAACTATGGCTACACCTTC
TRBV4-3,few,TRBJ2-2,.,CASSQGLPVNTGELFF,TGCGCCAGCAGCCAAGGGCTCCCGGTGAACACCGGGGAGCTGTTTTTT
TRBV7-9,few,TRBJ2-3,.,CASSLKPSINTQYF,TGTGCCAGCAGCTTGAAACCTAGCATTAATACGCAGTATTTT
TRBV18,.,TRBJ2-6,.,CASSPPTGANVLTF,TGTGCCAGCTCACCACCTACTGGGGCCAACGTCCTGACTTTC
TRBV3-1,.,TRBJ1-1,.,CASSQDYGRSEAFF,TGTGCCAGCAGCCAAGATTATGGAAGGAGTGAAGCTTTCTTT
TRBV29-1,.,TRBJ2-2,TRBD1,CSANSGTDNTGELFF,TGCAGCGCAAATTCCGGGACAGATAACACCGGGGAGCTGTTTTTT
TRBV11-2,many,TRBJ2-1,.,CASSLYGADEQFF,TGTGCCAGCAGCTTATATGGGGCCGATGAGCAGTTCTTC
TRBV5-1,few,TRBJ1-2,.,CASSPQGVNYGYTF,TGCGCCAGCAGCCCGCAAGGGGTTAACTATGGCTACACCTTC
TRBV28,many,TRBJ1-2,.,CASAIDSSYGYTF,TGTGCCAGCGCCATTGACAGCTCCTATGGCTACACCTTC
TRBV7-6,many,TRBJ1-6,.,CASSLERSSYNSPLHF,TGTGCCAGCAGCTTAGAGAGGAGCTCCTATAATTCACCCCTCCACTTT